This TCR beta chain was obtained from a study of T cell changes during pregnancy in multiple sclerosis. V gave up 3 bases and J gave up 4 bases; unmatched junction bases: 3. Germline CDR1 and CDR2: SGHAT and FQDESV (reference sequence). The CDR3 covers 14 residues. Libraries were prepared by immunoSEQ multiplex PCR; TCRdb keeps only in-frame clonotypes and omits some of them. Counted here are about 60,000 clones, 90% to 95% occurring once; the ten biggest clones make up roughly 0.2%. The rearrangement links TRBV11-1 to TRBJ2-7; 10 bases match TRBD2. This TCR derives from a female donor with multiple sclerosis, enrolled in a pregnancy study. The input for sequencing was CD4+ T cells from peripheral blood mononuclear cells, taken in the second trimester of pregnancy. In DNA, the CDR3 is TGTGCCAGCAGCTTTTCACTAGCGGGATACGAGCAGTACTTC. Amino acid sequence: CASSFSLAGYEQYF. The entire variable domain, with the rest obtained from reference TRBV11-1 and TRBJ2-7, is as follows: EAEVAQSPRYKITEKSQAVAFWCDPISGHATLYWYRQILGQGPELLVQFQDESVVDDSQLPKDRFSAERLKGVDSTLKIQPAELGDSAMYLCASSFSLAGYEQYFGPGTRLTVT.